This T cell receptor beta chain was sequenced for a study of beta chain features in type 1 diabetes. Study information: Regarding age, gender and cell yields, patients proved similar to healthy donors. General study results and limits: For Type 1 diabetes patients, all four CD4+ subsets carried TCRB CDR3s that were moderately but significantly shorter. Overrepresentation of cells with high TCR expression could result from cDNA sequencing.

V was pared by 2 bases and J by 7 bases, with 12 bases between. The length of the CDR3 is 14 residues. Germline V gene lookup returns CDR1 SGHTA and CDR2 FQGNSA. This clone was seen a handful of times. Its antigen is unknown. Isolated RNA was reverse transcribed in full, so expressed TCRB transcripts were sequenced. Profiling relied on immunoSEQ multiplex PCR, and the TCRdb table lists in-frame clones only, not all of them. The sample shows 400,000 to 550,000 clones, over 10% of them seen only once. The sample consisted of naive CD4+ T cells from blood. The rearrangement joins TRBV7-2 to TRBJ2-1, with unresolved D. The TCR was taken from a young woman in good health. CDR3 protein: CASSLRLFGNEQFF. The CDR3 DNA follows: TGTGCCAGCAGCTTACGATTGTTCGGTAATGAGCAGTTCTTC. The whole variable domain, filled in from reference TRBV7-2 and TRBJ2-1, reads GAGVSQSPSNKVTEKGKDVELRCDPISGHTALYWYRQSLGQGLEFLIYFQGNSAPDKSGLPSDRFSAERTGGSVSTLTIQRTQQEDSAVYLCASSLRLFGNEQFFGPGTRLTVL.